These 21 T cell receptor beta chains were sequenced from one sample in a study of T cell responses to AZD1222 COVID-19 vaccine. Repertoires were generated with immunoSEQ multiplex PCR, while TCRdb's copy carries only in-frame clones and drops some. The table lists 150,000 to 200,000 clones, 90% of them singletons. Material: peripheral blood, obtained 28 days after the second AZD1222 dose. Receptor source: an adult who received the AZD1222 COVID-19 vaccine.

This clone was picked up a small number of times. V usage is TRBV20-1 and J usage is TRBJ1-1; no firm D call. The V end was cut by 7 bases, the J end by 11 bases, with 14 bases between. There are 10 residues in the CDR3. Germline V gene data show CDR1 as DFQATT and CDR2 as SNEGSKA (reference sequence). The CDR3 loop reads CSVMRGEAFF. The CDR3 DNA is TGCAGTGTGATGCGGGGTGAGGCTTTCTTT.

This chain connects TRBV9 to TRBJ1-2; D unresolved. The ends were cut back, 0 bases at V and 4 bases at J, with 10 bases in the middle. This CDR3 is built from 14 residues. Germline values: CDR1 SGDLS, CDR2 YYNGEE. CDR3 sequence reads: CASSVARNPYGYTF. The CDR3 region has the DNA TGTGCCAGCAGCGTAGCTAGGAATCCCTATGGCTACACCTTC.

The chain employs TRBV29-1 and TRBJ2-2, with 8 positions matching TRBD2. Germline V gene sequence: CDR1 SQVTM, CDR2 ANQGSEA. The CDR3 has 15 amino acids. The ends lost 7 bases at V and 2 bases at J; junction bases unmatched: 9. The CDR3 DNA sequence: TGCAGCGCCCGTAGCGGGGATAGCAACACCGGGGAGCTGTTTTTT. Residues: CSARSGDSNTGELFF.

The CDR3 loop is CASSPVGAGGTGANVLTF. The CDR3 DNA sequence: TGTGCCAGCAGCCCCGTCGGGGCGGGAGGGACTGGGGCCAACGTCCTGACTTTC. The genes are TRBV7-2 and TRBJ2-6; TRBD2 aligns across 9 bases. This CDR3 has 18 amino acids. J gave up 2 bases and V 5 bases, and 10 bases lay outside the gene matches. Germline V lookup: CDR1 SGHTA, CDR2 FQGNSA.

A few counts support this clone. The rearrangement links TRBV24-1 to TRBJ1-2, with TRBD1 identical over 8 bases. Per the germline V gene, CDR1 is KGHDR and CDR2 is SFDVKD. V lost 4 bases to trimming and J lost 7 bases; unmatched junction nucleotides: 10. The CDR3 consists of 15 residues. The CDR3 coding sequence is TGTGCCACCAGTGAAACTTCGGGACAGGTAGCTGGCTACACCTTC. Translating gives CATSETSGQVAGYTF.

The chain has TRBV12-3 or TRBV12-4 and TRBJ2-7; 14 nucleotides match TRBD2. This CDR3 has 13 amino acids. The junction had 4 bases not matched to a gene; V was cut back by 4 bases and J by 11 bases. The CDR3 is CASSSGTSGREYF. The CDR3 DNA follows: TGTGCCAGCAGTTCCGGGACTAGCGGGAGAGAGTACTTC.

A remark on this clone: This same CDR3 is encoded by further DNA sequences in the sample. V gene TRBV6-4 combines with J gene TRBJ2-2; D gene uncertain. Trimming left V 3 bases short and J 2 bases short, with 7 bases between. In germline, CDR1 is MRHNA, CDR2 SNTAGT. This CDR3 contains 14 residues. The DNA for the CDR3 is TGTGCCAGCAGTGAAGGGCTTAACACCGGGGAGCTGTTTTTT. It yields the protein CASSEGLNTGELFF.

The chain is built from TRBV27 and TRBJ1-2, with a tentative D call TRBD1 (6 bases). CDR1 and CDR2 from the germline V gene are MNHEY and SMNVEV (reference sequence). Deletions cut 1 base from V and 3 bases from J, with 12 bases between. This CDR3 comprises 15 residues. The CDR3 DNA sequence: TGTGCCAGCAGTTTATTTTCGGGGGGCCACTATGGCTACACCTTC. The encoded protein is CASSLFSGGHYGYTF.

This sequence joins TRBV19 and TRBJ2-2, with D unclear. The germline CDR1 and CDR2 sequences are LNHDA and SQIVND (reference sequence). Deletions cut 0 bases from V and 4 bases from J, with 6 bases between. The CDR3 has 14 amino acids. CDR3 residues: CASSIEVPTGELFF. Written as DNA, the CDR3 is TGTGCCAGTAGTATAGAGGTCCCCACCGGGGAGCTGTTTTTT.

The chain carries TRBV18 and TRBJ1-2, with D hard to call. V was pared by 1 base and J by 0 bases, with 12 bases between. The CDR3 covers 16 residues. Germline loops: CDR1 KGHSH, CDR2 LQKENI. CDR3 nucleotides: TGTGCCAGCTCACCACAGGCAAAAGAAGCTAACTATGGCTACACCTTC. This gives the protein CASSPQAKEANYGYTF.

The V and J genes are TRBV3-1 (or the pseudogene TRBV3-2) and TRBJ2-1; the D gene could be TRBD1 or TRBD2 (6 bases each). Trimming left V 2 bases short and J 11 bases short, with 16 bases between. This CDR3 comprises 14 residues. The germline V gene encodes CDR1 LGHDT and CDR2 YNNKEL (reference sequence). The CDR3 coding sequence is TGTGCCAGCAGCCAATCGGGGGCCCGGAATCAGCAGTTCTTC. Its translation is CASSQSGARNQQFF.

The chain recombines TRBV4-1 with TRBJ1-3; D uncertain. CDR3 length: 16 amino acids. The ends were cut back, 1 base at V and 0 bases at J, with 10 bases in the middle. CDR1 MGHRA and CDR2 YSYEKL come from the germline V gene. CDR3 amino acids: CASSQVFGDSGNTIYF. CDR3 nucleotide sequence: TGCGCCAGCAGCCAAGTATTTGGAGACTCTGGAAACACCATATATTTT.

This chain connects TRBV7-9 to TRBJ1-5; 11 nucleotides agree with TRBD1. Trimming removed 5 bases from V and 4 bases from J; junction bases left unmatched: 13. This CDR3 comprises 18 residues. Germline lookup yields CDR1 SEHNR and CDR2 FQNEAQ (reference sequence). DNA for the CDR3: TGTGCCAGCAGCCCCCAACCAGGACAGGGGGCAAATAATCAGCCCCAGCATTTT. The encoded protein is CASSPQPGQGANNQPQHF. The whole variable domain, remainder taken from reference TRBV7-9 and TRBJ1-5, is DTGVSQNPRHKITKRGQNVTFRCDPISEHNRLYWYRQTLGQGPEFLTYFQNEAQLEKSRLLSDRFSAERPKGSFSTLEIQRTEQGDSAMYLCASSPQPGQGANNQPQHFGDGTRLSIL.

The chain uses TRBV18 and TRBJ1-2; no definite D call. Germline V CDR1 and CDR2: KGHSH, LQKENI. Trimming stripped 3 bases from V and 4 bases from J, with 9 bases between. The CDR3 is 13 amino acids. Written as DNA, the CDR3 is TGTGCCAGCTCACCCCAGAACCTCTATGGCTACACCTTC. The encoded protein is CASSPQNLYGYTF.

This rearrangement joins TRBV3-1 (or the pseudogene TRBV3-2) to TRBJ2-2; 14 bases agree with TRBD2. This CDR3 comprises 18 residues. The V segment lost 1 base and the J segment 4 bases; nucleotides outside the gene matches: 5. Germline CDR1 and CDR2: LGHDT and YNNKEL (reference sequence). CDR3: CASSQGLAGGFLTGELFF. CDR3 bases: TGTGCCAGCAGCCAAGGACTAGCGGGAGGGTTTCTCACCGGGGAGCTGTTTTTT.

The chain carries TRBV24-1 and TRBJ1-2; D remains ambiguous. CDR1 and CDR2 from the germline V gene are KGHDR and SFDVKD. The CDR3 spans 13 residues. V lost 7 bases and J lost 1, with 9 bases in between. The CDR3 nucleotides are TGTGCCACCAGGGGTGGGGATAACTATGGCTACACCTTC. It codes for CATRGGDNYGYTF.

The genes are TRBV20-1 and TRBJ1-2; D unclear. The germline CDR1 and CDR2 sequences are DFQATT and SNEGSKA (reference sequence). This CDR3 contains 11 residues. V lost 4 bases and J lost 5, with 8 bases in between. In DNA, the CDR3 is TGCAGTGCTATAGAGAAATATGGCTACACCTTC. Protein sequence: CSAIEKYGYTF.

V gene TRBV5-1 combines with J gene TRBJ2-2; D gene ambiguous. Germline loops: CDR1 SGHRS, CDR2 YFSETQ. V lost 4 bases, J lost 2 bases, and 18 bases lay in between. The CDR3 loop spans 17 amino acids. DNA for the CDR3: TGCGCCAGCAGCGAGAACGCATATGCCGATAACACCGGGGAGCTGTTTTTT. It is translated as CASSENAYADNTGELFF. The full variable domain, completed using reference TRBV5-1 and TRBJ2-2, is KAGVTQTPRYLIKTRGQQVTLSCSPISGHRSVSWYQQTPGQGLQFLFEYFSETQRNKGNFPGRFSGRQFSNSRSEMNVSTLELGDSALYLCASSENAYADNTGELFFGEGSRLTVL.

The CDR3 coding sequence is TGCGCCAGCAGCCAGGAACAAGTAGGTGGCTACACCTTC. Its protein is CASSQEQVGGYTF. V usage is TRBV4-1 and J usage is TRBJ1-2, with unresolved D. Trimming left V 3 bases short and J 7 bases short, with 12 bases between. From germline, CDR1 is MGHRA and CDR2 YSYEKL. This CDR3 is built from 13 residues.

The J gene is TRBJ2-2, the V gene TRBV6-5; no firm D call. V was cut by 5 bases and J by 2 bases, with 3 bases left in between. Germline V CDR1 and CDR2: MNHEY, SVGAGI. This CDR3 contains 12 residues. Here the CDR3 DNA reads TGTGCCAGCAGTCCCAACACCGGGGAGCTGTTTTTT. This encodes CASSPNTGELFF.

The chain combines TRBV29-1 with TRBJ2-4; 8 bases align to TRBD2. Germline V lookup: CDR1 SQVTM, CDR2 ANQGSEA. V shed 4 bases, J shed 3 bases, and the junction held 5 bases outside the gene matches. This CDR3 comprises 14 residues. This CDR3 is CSVAGLAGKNIQYF. The CDR3 DNA reads TGCAGCGTTGCCGGGCTAGCGGGCAAAAACATTCAGTACTTC. The full variable domain, completed using reference TRBV29-1 and TRBJ2-4, is SAVISQKPSRDICQRGTSLTIQCQVDSQVTMMFWYRQQPGQSLTLIATANQGSEATYESGFVIDKFPISRPNLTFSTLTVSNMSPEDSSIYLCSVAGLAGKNIQYFGAGTRLSVL.